The T cell receptor beta chain described here comes from a study of cytomegalovirus exposure and HLA in healthy donors. In its sample, this clone was seen once. Germline CDR1 and CDR2: SEHNR and FQNEAQ (reference sequence). This CDR3 contains 16 residues. J lost 4 bases, V lost 5 bases, and 10 bases had no gene match. This PCR relied on a set of 60 Vbeta primers and 13 Jbeta primers. Authors' processing steps: A follow-up analysis tallied about 88 million unique TCR beta chains, roughly 11 million shared. Clones were sequenced by immunoSEQ multiplex PCR, and TCRdb holds only the in-frame ones, with some missing. V and J calls and clone size are given by that table; D and trimming were obtained from the DNA. This table has some 200,000 clones, roughly 79% appearing once.

The chain combines TRBV7-9 with TRBJ2-3, with TRBD1 matching 9 bases. This clonotype originated in a middle-aged woman in good health and CMV-seronegative. The sequenced material came from PBMCs. CDR3 sequence: CASSRTGTGLADTQYF. DNA of the CDR3: TGTGCCAGCAGCCGAACCGGGACAGGGTTAGCAGATACGCAGTATTTT.